The 25 T cell receptor beta chains presented below share a single source sample, sequenced in a study of response to subunit inactivated influenza vaccine (dated by TCRdb to the late 2010s). Preparation of the library involved RT-PCR. TCRdb names Illumina HiSeq 2500 as the instrument used. The public reads were run again by TCRdb, first through fastp at Q25 and then through MiXCR, and only productive beta chains were kept. One record per CDR3 amino acid sequence lists the most common genes and DNA. The sample table holds about 700,000 distinct CDR3 sequences, of which around 13% were seen once. The ten top clones hold 6.5% to 8.5% of the sample. The sequenced sample was PBMCs from blood, obtained 14 to 15 days before vaccination. These receptors were taken from a man between 45 and 60 years old who received an inactivated influenza vaccine. Donor details come from another sample of the same person, matched by shared clones.

This clonotype was found a few times. The chain joins TRBV19 to TRBJ1-1; D is perhaps TRBD1 (5 bases). CDR3 length equals 15 residues. V lost 6 bases and J lost 2, with 16 bases in between. Germline V lookup: CDR1 LNHDA, CDR2 SQIVND (reference sequence). DNA of the CDR3: TGTGCCAGTAGCCCTACCCTGGGGGTTAACACTGAAGCTTTCTTT. Translated: CASSPTLGVNTEAFF. The whole variable domain, filled in from reference TRBV19 and TRBJ1-1, reads DGGITQSPKYLFRKEGQNVTLSCEQNLNHDAMYWYRQDPGQGLRLIYYSQIVNDFQKGDIAEGYSVSREKKESFPLTVTSAQKNPTAFYLCASSPTLGVNTEAFFGQGTRLTVV.

A few counts support this clonotype. This chain uses TRBV15 with TRBJ2-5, with 9 nucleotides matching TRBD2. Per the germline V gene, CDR1 is LNHNV and CDR2 is YYDKDF (reference sequence). This CDR3 comprises 17 residues. The ends lost 2 bases at V and 1 base at J; junction bases unmatched: 8. CDR3 in DNA: TGTGCCACCAGCAGATCACTAGCGGGCTGGACCCAAGAGACCCAGTACTTC. Its translation: CATSRSLAGWTQETQYF.

This clonotype was observed a handful of times. This sequence joins TRBV20-1 and TRBJ2-7; D perhaps matches TRBD2 (6 bases). This CDR3 spans 13 amino acids. V gave up 2 bases and J gave up 3 bases, with 11 bases separating them. Germline CDR1 and CDR2: DFQATT and SNEGSKA (reference sequence). The CDR3: CSARPSDLYEQYF. The CDR3 DNA sequence: TGCAGTGCTAGACCTAGCGACCTCTACGAGCAGTACTTC.

This clonotype was observed a handful of times. The rearrangement uses TRBV5-1 and TRBJ2-2; D ambiguous. Trimming removed 1 base from V and 3 bases from J, with 16 bases in between. CDR3 length: 17 amino acids. The V gene's germline CDR1 is SGHRS and CDR2 YFSETQ. This chain's CDR3 is CASSLSVTGGDTGELFF. The CDR3 nucleotides are TGCGCCAGCAGCTTGTCGGTGACGGGCGGAGACACCGGGGAGCTGTTTTTT.

The V and J genes are TRBV18 and TRBJ2-1; TRBD2 matches at 8 bases. CDR3 length: 13 residues. Germline CDR1 and CDR2: KGHSH and LQKENI. J lost 10 bases, V lost 2 bases, and 4 bases had no gene match. The CDR3 region is CASSPRRGGEQFF. CDR3 sequence (DNA): TGTGCCAGCTCACCAAGACGCGGGGGGGAGCAGTTCTTC.

The rearrangement links TRBV6-5 to TRBJ1-6, with TRBD1 matching 9 bases. The junction had 8 bases not matched to a gene; V was cut back by 4 bases and J by 10 bases. Germline CDR1 and CDR2: MNHEY and SVGAGI. This CDR3 spans 15 amino acids. Here the CDR3 DNA reads TGTGCCAGCAGTTTAAACAGGGGGCGAGGGTCACCCCTCCACTTT. Its translation: CASSLNRGRGSPLHF.

This clonotype was counted between two and nine times. The chain employs TRBV28 and TRBJ2-7, with D possibly matching TRBD2 (5 bases). CDR3 size: 15 residues. Germline CDR1 is MDHEN and CDR2 is SYDVKM. The V end lost 7 bases, the J end lost 3 bases, and 19 bases lay between the germline ends. CDR3 sequence reads: CASNPRAKSYYEQYF. In nucleotides, the CDR3 is TGTGCCAGCAACCCGAGGGCCAAGAGTTACTACGAGCAGTACTTC.

Comment on this clonotype: A junction end diverges from the germline sequence, so it may reflect a read error. The gene calls are TRBV4-2 and TRBJ2-1; D gene uncertain. Looked up from germline, CDR1 is LGHNA and CDR2 is YNFKEQ. This CDR3 has 12 amino acids. The CDR3 DNA follows: TGTGCCACCAGCTTTTCCAATAATGAGCAGTTCTTC. This translates into CATSFSNNEQFF.

This clonotype was recorded many times. The chain recombines TRBV10-3 with TRBJ2-7; 7 nucleotides agree with TRBD1. There are 11 residues in the CDR3. With 6 bases clipped from V and 6 bases from J, the junction kept 2 bases outside the gene matches. Germline loops: CDR1 ENHRY, CDR2 SYGVKD. This CDR3 is CAISDRVEQYF. The CDR3 DNA reads as TGTGCCATCAGCGACAGGGTCGAGCAGTACTTC.

The J gene is TRBJ2-5, the V gene TRBV9; 10 bases map to TRBD2. CDR1 and CDR2 (germline): SGDLS, YYNGEE. Losses at the gene ends were 1 base for V and 4 bases for J; bases not matched to a gene: 4. The CDR3 covers 15 residues. CDR3: CASSVSGRAGETQYF. The DNA for the CDR3 is TGTGCCAGCAGCGTAAGCGGGAGGGCCGGAGAGACCCAGTACTTC.

The rearrangement links TRBV7-6 to TRBJ2-5; no firm D call. The CDR3 contains 13 residues. V lost 3 bases to trimming and J lost 2 bases, with 7 bases between them. The V gene's germline CDR1 is SGHVS and CDR2 FNYEAQ. The CDR3 protein is CASSLYVQETQYF. CDR3 sequence (DNA): TGTGCCAGCAGCTTGTACGTGCAAGAGACCCAGTACTTC.

This chain connects TRBV20-1 to TRBJ2-6, with 11 bases identical to TRBD1. V trimming: 1 base; J trimming: 3 bases; junction bases outside the gene matches: 5. CDR1 is DFQATT and CDR2 is SNEGSKA in the germline V gene (reference sequence). CDR3 length equals 17 residues. As DNA, the CDR3 is TGCAGTGCTAGAGCCAGGACAGGGGGCTTTGGGGCCAACGTCCTGACTTTC. Translating it yields CSARARTGGFGANVLTF.

This clonotype has more than one count but fewer than ten. The chain couples TRBV20-1 to TRBJ2-2; D not certain. The germline V and J ends were trimmed by 3 bases and 3 bases, with 11 bases remaining between them. This CDR3 has 14 residues. Germline CDR1 DFQATT, CDR2 SNEGSKA (reference sequence). DNA for the CDR3: TGCAGTGCTAGTGAAGTATCCGACACCGGGGAGCTGTTTTTT. Translation: CSASEVSDTGELFF.

This clonotype has more than one count but fewer than ten. The rearrangement joins TRBV24-1 to TRBJ2-7, with a weak D call TRBD2 (6 bases). Germline lookup yields CDR1 KGHDR and CDR2 SFDVKD. The CDR3 extends over 14 amino acids. The germline V and J ends were trimmed by 7 bases and 2 bases, with 14 bases remaining between them. CDR3 coding DNA: TGTGCCACCAGGGGGCCGGGGGTTCCCTACGAGCAGTACTTC. Translation gives CATRGPGVPYEQYF.

This clonotype was seen more than once but under ten times. The rearrangement joins TRBV5-1 to TRBJ2-5, with 11 bases identical to TRBD2. The CDR3 runs to 16 residues. Trimming removed 4 bases from V and 3 bases from J; junction bases left unmatched: 8. CDR1 and CDR2 from the germline V gene are SGHRS and YFSETQ. CDR3 DNA sequence: TGCGCCAGCAGCCCGGGGACTAGCGGACATGAAGAGACCCAGTACTTC. Translation: CASSPGTSGHEETQYF.

This rearrangement joins TRBV7-2 to TRBJ2-1; possible D gene TRBD2, 5 bases. CDR1 is SGHTA and CDR2 is FQGNSA in the germline V gene. Between the trimmed V and J ends, which lost 7 bases and 5 bases, there was a span of 15 bases. CDR3 length: 14 amino acids. Here the CDR3 DNA reads TGTGCCAGCACCTTGAGCCTCGGGGACAATGAGCAGTTCTTC. Translated: CASTLSLGDNEQFF. The full variable domain, rest sourced from reference TRBV7-2 and TRBJ2-1, is GAGVSQSPSNKVTEKGKDVELRCDPISGHTALYWYRQSLGQGLEFLIYFQGNSAPDKSGLPSDRFSAERTGGSVSTLTIQRTQQEDSAVYLCASTLSLGDNEQFFGPGTRLTVL.

With regard to this clonotype: A read error is possible here, since a much larger clone lies one base away. V gene TRBV5-6 combines with J gene TRBJ2-7, with unresolved D. The CDR3 runs to 12 residues. Germline-derived CDR1 and CDR2 are SGHDT and YYEEEE. The CDR3 nucleotides are TGTGCCAGCAGCCGCTTATCCTACGAGCAGCACTTC. Its protein is CASSRLSYEQHF.

V gene TRBV6-1 combines with J gene TRBJ1-2; 9 bases match TRBD1. The CDR3 runs to 15 residues. Germline V gene data show CDR1 as MNHNS and CDR2 as SASEGT. The J segment lost 2 bases and the V segment lost 5 bases, leaving 6 bases of the junction unmatched. The CDR3: CASSLTGTGNYGYTF. CDR3 nucleotides: TGTGCCAGCAGTCTTACCGGGACAGGGAACTATGGCTACACCTTC.

This chain joins TRBV20-1 and TRBJ2-5; D is perhaps TRBD2 (5 bases). This CDR3 comprises 16 residues. CDR1 is DFQATT, CDR2 SNEGSKA, per germline (reference sequence). V lost 0 bases to trimming and J lost 4 bases, with 18 bases between them. The CDR3 DNA sequence: TGCAGTGCTAGAGAGCCGGGCCCAAAAGGGAGAGAGACCCAGTACTTC. This encodes CSAREPGPKGRETQYF.

The rearrangement joins TRBV10-3 to TRBJ2-4; D is ambiguous. The germline CDR1 and CDR2 sequences are ENHRY and SYGVKD. Trimming left V 4 bases short and J 0 bases short, with 13 bases between. This CDR3 region has 16 residues. CDR3 sequence reads: CAISAGQSLAKNIQYF. As DNA, the CDR3 is TGTGCCATCAGTGCCGGGCAGTCCCTAGCCAAAAACATTCAGTACTTC.

This clonotype was counted only a few times. CDR3: CASSKGRSNQPQHF. The CDR3 coding sequence is TGTGCCAGTTCTAAGGGACGGAGCAATCAGCCCCAGCATTTT. The chain carries TRBV19 and TRBJ1-5, with D maybe TRBD1 (5 bases). Trimming took off 8 bases at V and 1 base at J, with 12 bases between the two ends. Germline assignment: CDR1 LNHDA and CDR2 SQIVND (reference sequence). The CDR3 loop spans 14 amino acids.

About this clonotype itself: This clone may be a read error of a much larger clone one base away. The chain uses TRBV6-1 and TRBJ2-1, with D maybe TRBD2 (7 bases). The germline V gene has CDR1 MNHNS and CDR2 SASEGT. This CDR3 is 13 amino acids long. The CDR3 sequence is CASSEGEGTKQLF. CDR3 sequence (DNA): TGTGCCAGCAGTGAAGGGGAGGGGACAAAGCAGCTCTTC.

The chain couples TRBV5-1 to TRBJ2-2; a possible D gene is TRBD1 (6 bases). Germline V gene data show CDR1 as SGHRS and CDR2 as YFSETQ. The CDR3 extends over 15 amino acids. Deletions cut 3 bases from V and 3 bases from J, with 12 bases between. The CDR3 DNA is TGCGCCAGCAGCTGGGAGAACAGGGACACCGGGGAGCTGTTTTTT. It translates to CASSWENRDTGELFF.

This chain connects TRBV6-1 to TRBJ2-2; 7 positions agree with TRBD2. Trimming at V came to 6 bases and at J to 6 bases, leaving 7 bases not matched to a gene. The CDR3 runs to 14 residues. Germline V lookup: CDR1 MNHNS, CDR2 SASEGT. CDR3 amino acids: CASRLLAMAGELFF. DNA of the CDR3: TGTGCCAGCAGACTACTAGCGATGGCCGGGGAGCTGTTTTTT.

This clonotype was observed a few times. The chain combines TRBV29-1 with TRBJ2-3; D might be TRBD1 (6 bases). This CDR3 spans 13 amino acids. V was cut by 4 bases and J by 5 bases, with 13 bases left in between. Germline-derived CDR1 and CDR2 are SQVTM and ANQGSEA. CDR3 nucleotide sequence: TGCAGCGTTGGGTCCAGGGGTCGAGATACGCAGTATTTT. Translation: CSVGSRGRDTQYF.